These 25 T cell receptor beta chains share one sample of origin, sequenced in a study of shared clonotypes between healthy human individuals. Only in-frame clones appear in the TCRdb table, and some are missing; sequencing was by immunoSEQ multiplex PCR. The profile shows over 2 million clones, 85% to 95% of them singletons. Input material: naive CD4+ T cells sorted from blood. Noted subset: CD45RA+ positively selected. The receptors come from a man aged 18-30 years in good health.

The gene calls are TRBV7-3 and TRBJ2-1; TRBD2 aligns across 7 bases. Germline V lookup: CDR1 SGHTA, CDR2 FQGTGA. CDR3 size: 17 residues. Trimming removed 2 bases from V and 7 bases from J; junction bases left unmatched: 14. CDR3 loop: CASSLASGLHTGNEQFF. The CDR3 bases are TGTGCCAGCAGCTTAGCTAGCGGTCTCCATACTGGGAATGAGCAGTTCTTC.

The rearrangement links TRBV19 to TRBJ2-3; D is ambiguous. Germline assignment: CDR1 LNHDA and CDR2 SQIVND (reference sequence). The CDR3 is 12 amino acids. V was shortened by 3 bases and J by 2 bases, with 3 bases between the two germline ends. CDR3 region: CASSIPTDTQYF. CDR3 nucleotides: TGTGCCAGTAGTATCCCCACAGATACGCAGTATTTT.

The V and J genes are TRBV30 and TRBJ1-2; possibly TRBD1 for D (5 bases). The CDR3 runs to 14 residues. V was clipped by 1 base and J by 2 bases, with 11 bases between them. Germline CDR1 and CDR2: GTSNPN and SVGIG (reference sequence). CDR3: CAWSGNRKNYGYTF. CDR3 DNA: TGTGCCTGGAGTGGTAACAGGAAAAACTATGGCTACACCTTC.

In this sample, this clone turned up once. The chain recombines TRBV27 with TRBJ2-1, with D possibly matching TRBD1 (6 bases). Germline values: CDR1 MNHEY, CDR2 SMNVEV (reference sequence). V lost 6 bases, J lost 3 bases, and 18 bases lay in between. CDR3 size: 16 residues. The CDR3 here is CASSLISQGLYNEQFF. Written as DNA, the CDR3 is TGTGCCAGCAGCCTAATCTCGCAGGGGCTCTACAATGAGCAGTTCTTC.

The V call is TRBV19, the J call TRBJ1-2; D perhaps matches TRBD1 (5 bases). Germline lookup yields CDR1 LNHDA and CDR2 SQIVND (reference sequence). This CDR3 region has 14 residues. Trimming pared 4 bases from V and 7 bases from J, leaving 16 bases between. The CDR3 is CASSNRDGLAGYTF. CDR3 sequence (DNA): TGTGCCAGTAGTAACCGGGACGGTTTAGCTGGCTACACCTTC.

This chain uses TRBV7-9 with TRBJ2-7; 10 nucleotides align to TRBD1. CDR1 is SEHNR, CDR2 FQNEAQ, per germline (reference sequence). CDR3 size: 16 residues. The V gene end was trimmed by 4 bases and the J gene end by 4 bases; junction bases not matched to a gene: 10. CDR3 residues: CASSYNPGQGRYEQYF. Here the CDR3 DNA reads TGTGCCAGCAGCTATAACCCGGGACAGGGGCGGTACGAGCAGTACTTC.

The rearrangement joins TRBV13 to TRBJ2-7, with 12 bases matching TRBD2. The junction had 3 bases not matched to a gene; V was cut back by 4 bases and J by 2 bases. Germline-derived CDR1 and CDR2 are PRHDT and FYEKMQ (reference sequence). The CDR3 covers 15 residues. CDR3 nucleotides: TGTGCCAGCAGCTCCCTAGCGGGAGGGCCCTACGAGCAGTACTTC. Translating gives CASSSLAGGPYEQYF.

The V and J genes are TRBV10-2 and TRBJ2-5, with D possibly being TRBD2 (6 bases). The V gene lost 8 bases and the J gene lost 5 bases, with 9 bases spanning the gap. The CDR3 contains 11 residues. Per germline, CDR1 WSHSY and CDR2 SAAADI. The CDR3 DNA sequence: TGCGCCAGCCGCGCGGGGGAGACCCAGTACTTC. This gives the protein CASRAGETQYF.

This chain joins TRBV9 and TRBJ2-1; 10 positions agree with TRBD2. The CDR3 loop spans 17 amino acids. Looked up from germline, CDR1 is SGDLS and CDR2 is YYNGEE. V trimming: 0 bases; J trimming: 7 bases; junction bases outside the gene matches: 10. CDR3 coding DNA: TGTGCCAGCAGCGTAGAGAAGTCTAGCGGGAGTGGGAATGAGCAGTTCTTC. Translating gives CASSVEKSSGSGNEQFF.

V is TRBV6-5 and J is TRBJ2-7, with TRBD1 as a possible D gene (8 bases). Per germline, CDR1 MNHEY and CDR2 SVGAGI. CDR3 size: 15 residues. V lost 6 bases, J lost 0 bases, and 15 bases lay in between. The CDR3 bases are TGTGCCAGCAGCGTTACAGGGGGGGCCTCCTACGAGCAGTACTTC. This translates into CASSVTGGASYEQYF.

The chain combines TRBV10-2 with TRBJ2-2; 11 bases align to TRBD2. Germline CDR1 WSHSY, CDR2 SAAADI. J gave up 6 bases and V 6 bases, and 0 bases lay outside the gene matches. The CDR3 spans 13 residues. CDR3 loop: CASRTSGAGELFF. In DNA form, the CDR3 reads TGCGCCAGCAGGACTAGCGGGGCCGGGGAGCTGTTTTTT.

This chain uses TRBV18 with TRBJ1-4; 7 bases align to TRBD1. In germline, CDR1 is KGHSH, CDR2 LQKENI. V lost 9 bases, J lost 4 bases, and 5 bases stayed unmatched. This CDR3 is built from 13 residues. The CDR3 sequence is CASTRDSNEKLFF. In DNA, the CDR3 is TGTGCCAGTACCCGGGACAGTAATGAAAAACTGTTTTTT.

The J gene is TRBJ1-2, the V gene TRBV18; 7 nucleotides align to TRBD1. The CDR3 contains 15 residues. Germline trimming cut 6 bases from V and 4 bases from J; bases unmatched to any gene: 11. Germline CDR1 and CDR2: KGHSH and LQKENI. The CDR3: CASSHGQESPYGYTF. CDR3 DNA sequence: TGTGCCAGCTCCCATGGACAGGAGTCGCCCTATGGCTACACCTTC. Full variable domain (missing parts from reference TRBV18 and TRBJ1-2): NAGVMQNPRHLVRRRGQEARLRCSPMKGHSHVYWYRQLPEEGLKFMVYLQKENIIDESGMPKERFSAEFPKEGPSILRIQQVVRGDSAAYFCASSHGQESPYGYTFGSGTRLTVV.

This rearrangement joins TRBV25-1 to TRBJ2-7; 7 bases align to TRBD2. Unmatched junction bases numbered 11, after V lost 4 bases and J lost 2 bases. Germline V lookup: CDR1 MGHDK, CDR2 SYGVNS. The CDR3 extends over 16 amino acids. The CDR3 DNA follows: TGTGCCAGCAGTGGCCTTCCGGGGGGATACCCCTACGAGCAGTACTTC. It codes for CASSGLPGGYPYEQYF.

This chain links TRBV10-3 with TRBJ1-1; D call uncertain. The germline CDR1 and CDR2 sequences are ENHRY and SYGVKD. This CDR3 has 13 amino acids. Deletions cut 7 bases from V and 0 bases from J, with 9 bases between. The CDR3 DNA sequence: TGTGCCATCAATCCCGAAATGAACACTGAAGCTTTCTTT. It encodes CAINPEMNTEAFF.

In its sample, this clone was seen once. The sample holds other DNA sequences that translate to the same CDR3. The rearrangement joins TRBV7-3 to TRBJ2-5; TRBD2 matches at 9 bases. Germline trimming cut 2 bases from V and 4 bases from J; bases unmatched to any gene: 5. The CDR3 runs to 15 residues. Germline V CDR1 and CDR2: SGHTA, FQGTGA. CDR3 sequence reads: CASSLGLAGRETQYF. CDR3 nucleotide sequence: TGTGCCAGCAGCTTAGGGCTAGCGGGGCGAGAGACCCAGTACTTC.

This rearrangement joins TRBV18 to TRBJ1-1; D uncertain. The germline CDR1 and CDR2 sequences are KGHSH and LQKENI. V gave up 4 bases and J gave up 0 bases, with 12 bases separating them. The CDR3 runs 15 residues. CDR3 bases: TGTGCCAGCTCACAAGCGACAACTATGAACACTGAAGCTTTCTTT. Its translation: CASSQATTMNTEAFF. Full variable domain (missing parts from reference TRBV18 and TRBJ1-1): NAGVMQNPRHLVRRRGQEARLRCSPMKGHSHVYWYRQLPEEGLKFMVYLQKENIIDESGMPKERFSAEFPKEGPSILRIQQVVRGDSAAYFCASSQATTMNTEAFFGQGTRLTVV.

The V call is TRBV6-5, the J call TRBJ1-5; 9 bases are a match to TRBD1. The germline V gene encodes CDR1 MNHEY and CDR2 SVGAGI. V gave up 6 bases and J gave up 5 bases; unmatched junction bases: 5. The CDR3 covers 14 residues. DNA for the CDR3: TGTGCCAGCAGGGGACAGGGAGGCCATCAGCCCCAGCATTTT. The encoded protein is CASRGQGGHQPQHF.

The chain carries TRBV4-1 and TRBJ2-5; 13 positions match TRBD2. Trimming cost V 6 bases and J 5 bases; bases outside gene matches: 6. Germline V lookup: CDR1 MGHRA, CDR2 YSYEKL. The CDR3 has 15 residues. CDR3 region: CASRLLAGGPETQYF. The CDR3 DNA reads as TGCGCCAGCAGGTTACTAGCGGGGGGGCCGGAGACCCAGTACTTC.

The rearrangement links TRBV7-3 to TRBJ2-1; 10 bases are shared with TRBD2. The V gene end was trimmed by 5 bases and the J gene end by 6 bases; junction bases not matched to a gene: 10. This CDR3 is built from 16 residues. CDR1 and CDR2 from the germline V gene are SGHTA and FQGTGA. For the CDR3, the DNA is TGTGCCAGCAGCCCGACTGGACTAGCGGCCGCCAATGAGCAGTTCTTC. Translating gives CASSPTGLAAANEQFF.

This clone was recorded only once. The chain uses TRBV19 and TRBJ1-2; D is undetermined. The CDR3 runs 17 residues. The germline V and J ends were trimmed by 1 base and 0 bases, with 15 bases remaining between them. Germline CDR1 and CDR2: LNHDA and SQIVND (reference sequence). CDR3 sequence: CASSIAFTADTNYGYTF. The CDR3 DNA reads TGTGCCAGTAGTATAGCTTTCACGGCAGACACTAACTATGGCTACACCTTC.

The chain is built from TRBV6-6 and TRBJ2-7; D gene uncertain. V shed 4 bases and J shed 7 bases, with 8 bases lying between them. CDR3 length equals 11 residues. CDR1 and CDR2 (germline): MNHNY, SVGAGI (reference sequence). The CDR3 DNA reads TGTGCCAGCAGTTCGACGTTAGAGCAGTACTTC. It is translated as CASSSTLEQYF.

The V and J genes are TRBV29-1 and TRBJ2-5; D gene ambiguous. CDR1 and CDR2 (germline): SQVTM, ANQGSEA. Trimming pared 6 bases from V and 4 bases from J, leaving 12 bases between. The CDR3 sequence is 12 residues long. The CDR3 DNA sequence: TGCAGCGTCAGCTCGAGCCCAGAGACCCAGTACTTC. Translation: CSVSSSPETQYF.

The rearrangement joins TRBV18 to TRBJ2-3; tentatively, D is TRBD1 (6 bases). Germline-derived CDR1 and CDR2 are KGHSH and LQKENI. The ends were cut back, 0 bases at V and 1 base at J, with 17 bases in the middle. The CDR3 runs to 18 residues. The CDR3 DNA reads as TGTGCCAGCTCACCACCCGGACAGACCGTCTCCGGCACAGATACGCAGTATTTT. Residues: CASSPPGQTVSGTDTQYF.

The chain couples TRBV10-1 to TRBJ2-7, with 7 bases identical to TRBD1. V trimming: 3 bases; J trimming: 2 bases; junction bases outside the gene matches: 4. CDR3 length: 14 amino acids. Germline V lookup: CDR1 WNHNN, CDR2 SYGVQD (reference sequence). The CDR3 region is CASSDWTGPYEQYF. CDR3 sequence (DNA): TGCGCCAGCAGTGACTGGACAGGACCCTACGAGCAGTACTTC.